This T cell receptor (beta chain) was documented in a study of sequential checkpoint blockade in melanoma. On the study more broadly: Arm A got nivolumab then ipilimumab; arm B the reverse, 1:1. Both treatment sequences were followed by maintenance nivolumab.

Sequencing used immunoSEQ multiplex PCR; TCRdb keeps in-frame clones, though not all of them. The sample carries 25,000 to 35,000 clones, roughly 91% recorded once. Treatment meaning: randomized to nivolumab then ipilimumab (arm A) or the reverse (arm B). DNA-damaging chemotherapy had not been given to any patient beforehand. From thawed PBMCs, live CD3+CD8+ cells negative for CD19 and CD56 were sorted. The table lists this clone with a count of one. The starting material was CD8+ T cells sorted from blood (inferred from file names), obtained from a patient given nivolumab and ipilimumab in sequence. This clonotype was obtained from a human donor with melanoma.

This CDR3 is CASSHDRAGGGYGYTF. In nucleotides, the CDR3 is TGTGCCAGTAGTCACGACCGGGCAGGGGGAGGCTATGGCTACACCTTC. The genes are TRBV19 and TRBJ1-2; 7 bases match TRBD1. The CDR3 spans 16 residues. Trimming took 5 bases from V and 4 from J; bases not matched to a gene: 13. Germline-derived CDR1 and CDR2 are LNHDA and SQIVND (reference sequence).